A selection of T cell receptor beta chains follows, all from one sample in a study of cytomegalovirus exposure and HLA in healthy donors. The data were produced by immunoSEQ multiplex PCR, yet TCRdb's version contains in-frame clones alone and is incomplete. The sample consists of under 200,000 clones, around 81% of them appearing once. Sequenced: PBMCs. The source of these receptors is a man aged 40-49 years in good health and CMV-seronegative. The CDR3 runs from the conserved cysteine through the conserved F or W. D genes are given only for firm matches. A row's size may be missing; if present it is once, few, many or a size class.

cdr3_nt cdr3_aa clone_size j_call cdr3_length d_call v_call
TGTGCCAGCAGCCCCCAATCAGGCCCCTCACCCCTCCACTTT CASSPQSGPSPLHF few TRBJ1-6 14 NA TRBV14
TGCGCCAGCAGCCAGGGGGGACTGATGAACACTGAAGCTTTCTTT CASSQGGLMNTEAFF NA TRBJ1-1 15 NA TRBV4-1
TGTGCCGGTGGGACAGGCGATCAGCCCCAGCATTTT CAGGTGDQPQHF NA TRBJ1-5 12 TRBD1 TRBV7-8
TGTGCCAGCAGTCCGGGACTGACCGAGTTTAATGAAAAACTGTTTTTT CASSPGLTEFNEKLFF NA TRBJ1-4 16 NA TRBV25-1
TGCGCCAGCAGCCAAGAGAGCGGCAGCCCCTACAATGAGCAGTTCTTC CASSQESGSPYNEQFF NA TRBJ2-1 16 NA TRBV4-3
TGTGCCAGCAGCGTAGGCTCAGGGCCTGGAAACACCATATATTTT CASSVGSGPGNTIYF once TRBJ1-3 15 NA TRBV9
TGTGCCAGCTCGGAGGGGGGGCATCAGCCCCAGCATTTT CASSEGGHQPQHF NA TRBJ1-5 13 NA TRBV2
TGTGCCAGCAGCTCTTCCGGGACAGGGGCAAAACTGTTTTTT CASSSSGTGAKLFF NA TRBJ1-4 14 TRBD1 TRBV5-8
TGCAGCGCAAGAAACAGGTTTACAGATACGCAGTATTTT CSARNRFTDTQYF few TRBJ2-3 13 NA TRBV29-1
TGTGCCAGCAGCTTAGAACAGGGGTCCTACGAGCAGTACTTC CASSLEQGSYEQYF NA TRBJ2-7 14 TRBD1 TRBV7-6
TGTGCCAGCTCACCACCGGGACAGGGGAGCTCGAACTATGGCTACACCTTC CASSPPGQGSSNYGYTF few TRBJ1-2 17 TRBD1 TRBV18
TGTGCCAGCAGCCGCCAGGGGGCCGTTATCGGGGAGCTGTTTTTT CASSRQGAVIGELFF NA TRBJ2-2 15 TRBD1 TRBV11-1
TGTGCCAGCAGCTGGGACAGGGTCGGCACCGGGGAGCTGTTTTTT CASSWDRVGTGELFF NA TRBJ2-2 15 TRBD1 TRBV5-4
TGTGCCAGCAGCTTAGAAGAGTTTGCTTTGGGGGCCAACGTCCTGACTTTC CASSLEEFALGANVLTF NA TRBJ2-6 17 NA TRBV7-2
TGTGCCAGCAGTTTCCTGGGGACTAGGGGAAACGGGGAGCTGTTTTTT CASSFLGTRGNGELFF NA TRBJ2-2 16 TRBD2 TRBV27
TGTGCCAGCAGGCTGGGACAGGCGGACTACGAGCAGTACTTC CASRLGQADYEQYF NA TRBJ2-7 14 TRBD1 TRBV6-5
TGCGCCAGCAGCTTGGGGGCAGGGAAGACTACTGAAGCTTTCTTT CASSLGAGKTTEAFF NA TRBJ1-1 15 NA TRBV5-1
TGCGCCAGCAGCCCTGGCGCAGCCCAGGTTTATTATGGCTACACCTTC CASSPGAAQVYYGYTF NA TRBJ1-2 16 NA TRBV4-1
TGTGCCAGCAGCTACGGCGGGAGGGCCCGAGAGACCCAGTACTTC CASSYGGRARETQYF NA TRBJ2-5 15 TRBD2 TRBV11-3
TGTGCCAGCAGCTTGGACAGGGCGAGAAGTCCCCAAGAGACCCAGTACTTC CASSLDRARSPQETQYF NA TRBJ2-5 17 NA TRBV5-5
TGTGCCAGCAGGAGCATCACCGCTGAGGAGCAGTACTTC CASRSITAEEQYF NA TRBJ2-7 13 NA TRBV2
TGCGCCAGCAGCCAAGCCGCGGGGGGCTACGAGCAGTACTTC CASSQAAGGYEQYF NA TRBJ2-7 14 TRBD2 TRBV4-1
TGTGCCAGCAGCTTGTTATCGAGCTCTGGAAACACCATATATTTT CASSLLSSSGNTIYF NA TRBJ1-3 15 NA TRBV5-6
TGTGCCAGCAGTGATACGACAGGGGGAGAGACCCAGTACTTC CASSDTTGGETQYF NA TRBJ2-5 14 TRBD1 TRBV9
TGTGCCAGCATTTATAGCGGGAGAGGCGAGCAGTACTTC CASIYSGRGEQYF NA TRBJ2-7 13 TRBD2 TRBV28
TGTGCCAGTAGTTTCCGGGACAGGGGGATGAACACTGAAGCTTTCTTT CASSFRDRGMNTEAFF NA TRBJ1-1 16 TRBD1 TRBV19
TGCGCCAGCAGCCAAGACGGTAGCGGGGGGGCAGACATTCAGTACTTC CASSQDGSGGADIQYF NA TRBJ2-4 16 TRBD2 TRBV4-3
TGTGCCAGCAGCACCGGGACTAGCGGGAATTACGAGCAGTACTTC CASSTGTSGNYEQYF NA TRBJ2-7 15 TRBD2 TRBV7-2
TGTGCCAGCAGCAATCTAGCGGGAGGGCCAAAGACCCAGTACTTC CASSNLAGGPKTQYF NA TRBJ2-5 15 TRBD2 TRBV6-5
TGTGCCAGCAGCTTAGACAGATCCTACGAGCAGTACTTC CASSLDRSYEQYF NA TRBJ2-7 13 NA TRBV5-4
TGTGCCACCAGCAGTGCCGCGGGGCTCCGGGGGGCCCAGTACTTC CATSSAAGLRGAQYF once TRBJ2-5 15 TRBD2 TRBV15
TGCAGCGGGAGTCTGGACAGACTGAACACTGAAGCTTTCTTT CSGSLDRLNTEAFF NA TRBJ1-1 14 NA TRBV29-1
TGTGCCAGCAGGGACAGCCCTCATGGCTACACCTTC CASRDSPHGYTF few TRBJ1-2 12 NA TRBV6-5
TGCAGTGCTAGAAACGGAGAGACCCAGTACTTC CSARNGETQYF NA TRBJ2-5 11 NA TRBV20-1
TGTGCCAGCAGTCCAGACACCGCCTACGAGCAGTACTTC CASSPDTAYEQYF NA TRBJ2-7 13 NA TRBV6-5
TGTGCCAGCAGCCCCGGACTAGCGCGGGCTGGCAATGAGCAGTTCTTC CASSPGLARAGNEQFF NA TRBJ2-1 16 TRBD2 TRBV7-2
TGTGCCACCAGCAGGGCTGGGGGGACAGGGGCCGAAGCTTTCTTT CATSRAGGTGAEAFF NA TRBJ1-1 15 TRBD1 TRBV15
TGTGCCTGGAGTTGGGACATGACTGAAGCTTTCTTT CAWSWDMTEAFF NA TRBJ1-1 12 NA TRBV30
TGTGCCAGCAGCGTAGGACTAGCGCCAGATACGCAGTATTTT CASSVGLAPDTQYF few TRBJ2-3 14 TRBD2 TRBV9
TGCGCCAGCAGTGGGTCTTTAGAAAATCAGCCCCAGCATTTT CASSGSLENQPQHF NA TRBJ1-5 14 NA TRBV10-1
TGTGCCAGCAGTGAACGCCGTCCGGGGGCCTACGAGCAGTACTTC CASSERRPGAYEQYF once TRBJ2-7 15 NA TRBV2
TGTGCCAGCAGTAGACGGGACTCCTACAATGAGCAGTTCTTC CASSRRDSYNEQFF NA TRBJ2-1 14 NA TRBV6-1
TGTGCCAGCAGCTTGGTACCAGGGGCTTCCTACGAGCAGTACTTC CASSLVPGASYEQYF NA TRBJ2-7 15 NA TRBV5-4
TGTGCCAGCAGCTTGACTAGCGGCGCAGATGCGCAGTATTTT CASSLTSGADAQYF once TRBJ2-3 14 TRBD2 TRBV6-5
TGTGCCAGCAGCATCAGAACTTGGGGGGGCTATGGCTACACCTTC CASSIRTWGGYGYTF once TRBJ1-2 15 NA TRBV5-8
TGTGCCAGCAGTTACGGACCTGGGGAGTCGAACACTGAAGCTTTCTTT CASSYGPGESNTEAFF NA TRBJ1-1 16 NA TRBV6-6
TGCGCCAGCAGTGGGGCCTTGAGCACAGATACGCAGTATTTT CASSGALSTDTQYF NA TRBJ2-3 14 NA TRBV5-1
TGCGCCAGCAGCCAACCCGGGACAGGGCTCCGGGAGACCCAGTACTTC CASSQPGTGLRETQYF NA TRBJ2-5 16 TRBD1 TRBV4-1
TGCGCCAGCAGCCGAGGGACAGATACTGAAGCTTTCTTT CASSRGTDTEAFF NA TRBJ1-1 13 TRBD1 TRBV5-1
TGTGCCAGCAGCTTACGTTCTGGGAGTGTTGAAGCTTTCTTT CASSLRSGSVEAFF NA TRBJ1-1 14 NA TRBV7-9
TGTGCCACCTCCCCGACTAGCGGGAGATCAGAGACCCAGTACTTC CATSPTSGRSETQYF NA TRBJ2-5 15 TRBD2 TRBV7-7
TGTGCCAGCAGCCCCCTGGGACAGGGGGGAAGCAATCAGCCCCAGCATTTT CASSPLGQGGSNQPQHF NA TRBJ1-5 17 TRBD1 TRBV7-9
TGCGCCAGCAGCCAAGACCGGGTTCAGCCCCAGCATTTT CASSQDRVQPQHF NA TRBJ1-5 13 NA TRBV4-1
TGCGCCAGCAGCCAAACATACCACGGGGGGGGTGCAGATACGCAGTATTTT CASSQTYHGGGADTQYF NA TRBJ2-3 17 TRBD2 TRBV4-3
TGTGCCAGCAGCCCGATTCGAGGTAATGAAAAACTGTTTTTT CASSPIRGNEKLFF NA TRBJ1-4 14 NA TRBV5-6
TGTGCCAGCAGCTTTCTTCGGGACAGAGGGTATAATTCACCCCTCCACTTT CASSFLRDRGYNSPLHF NA TRBJ1-6 17 TRBD1 TRBV7-2
TGTGCCAGTGGTCCCATGACAGAACTGAATGAAAAACTGTTTTTT CASGPMTELNEKLFF NA TRBJ1-4 15 NA TRBV19
TGTGCCAGTAGCATGAGCGGGAAAGGGATCGCAGATACGCAGTATTTT CASSMSGKGIADTQYF once TRBJ2-3 16 TRBD2 TRBV19
TGTGCCAGCAGTGAATCGGGAATGCAGTTCTTC CASSESGMQFF NA TRBJ2-1 11 NA TRBV2